This T cell receptor (beta chain) stems from a study of blood T cell repertoires in COVID-19. Looking at the study overall: T cells, B-cell-depleted T cells, or PBMCs provided the cDNA or gDNA that served as material.

This clone was counted a single time. CDR3 size: 15 residues. V shed 2 bases and J shed 6 bases, with 11 bases lying between them. Germline CDR1 KGHSY, CDR2 FQNENV. Study processing details: Using reference gene primer amplification, nucleated cell counts were estimated. TCRdb's copy holds only in-frame clones and misses some; the assay was immunoSEQ multiplex PCR. The DNA gave D and trimming, while V, J and clone size come from that table. The sample yields about 120,000 clones, about 79% seen once. This receptor was taken from a woman of 80 years or more with acute or convalescent COVID-19. The sequenced sample was peripheral blood. The chain couples TRBV16 to TRBJ1-6; a possible D gene is TRBD1 (6 bases). This CDR3 reads CASSQNRVVNSPLHF. DNA for the CDR3: TGTGCCAGCAGCCAAAACAGGGTTGTTAATTCACCCCTCCACTTT.